The 12 T cell receptor beta chains presented below share a single source sample, sequenced in a study of blood T cell repertoires in COVID-19. The data were produced by immunoSEQ multiplex PCR, yet TCRdb's version contains in-frame clones alone and is incomplete. There are about 52,000 clones in the sample; approximately 89% occur only once, and 7.5% to 10% lies in the top ten. The sample comprised peripheral blood. Receptor source: a man older than 75 with active or convalescent COVID-19.

The V gene is TRBV5-1, the J gene TRBJ2-2, with a tentative D call TRBD2 (6 bases). The ends were cut back, 6 bases at V and 2 bases at J, with 11 bases in the middle. CDR1 SGHRS and CDR2 YFSETQ come from the germline V gene. The CDR3 is 14 residues long. CDR3 region: CASTRDFNTGELFF. CDR3 bases: TGCGCCAGCACTCGGGACTTTAACACCGGGGAGCTGTTTTTT.

V and J are TRBV3-1 (or the pseudogene TRBV3-2) and TRBJ1-2, with D maybe TRBD1 (5 bases). The CDR3 runs to 15 residues. V was pared by 0 bases and J by 4 bases, with 12 bases between. Germline assignment: CDR1 LGHDT and CDR2 YNNKEL (reference sequence). The CDR3 is CASSQDLGQGYGYTF. For the CDR3, the DNA is TGTGCCAGCAGCCAAGATCTTGGTCAGGGCTATGGCTACACCTTC.

V is TRBV18 and J is TRBJ2-1; D possibly corresponds to TRBD1 (6 bases). The CDR3 extends over 15 amino acids. V lost 3 bases, J lost 10 bases, and 19 bases lay in between. Germline CDR1 KGHSH, CDR2 LQKENI. The CDR3 loop reads CASSPLSTGRPEQFF. As DNA, the CDR3 is TGTGCCAGCTCACCGCTCTCGACAGGCCGACCGGAGCAGTTCTTC.

The chain employs TRBV9 and TRBJ2-4; 9 bases fit TRBD2. This CDR3 contains 15 residues. Germline V gene sequence: CDR1 SGDLS, CDR2 YYNGEE. V lost 4 bases to trimming and J lost 9 bases; unmatched junction nucleotides: 11. This CDR3 reads CASSPGGGGAGIQYF. The CDR3 DNA follows: TGTGCCAGCAGCCCAGGCGGCGGGGGGGCGGGCATTCAGTACTTC.

This chain connects TRBV5-6 to TRBJ2-7; D ambiguous. Deletions cut 5 bases from V and 5 bases from J, with 23 bases between. This CDR3 contains 16 residues. Germline assignment: CDR1 SGHDT and CDR2 YYEEEE. This CDR3 is CASRIKANGRRNEQYF. DNA for the CDR3: TGTGCCAGCAGGATTAAGGCGAATGGGCGAAGGAACGAGCAGTACTTC.

The chain combines TRBV6-2 or TRBV6-3 with TRBJ1-5; TRBD1 is a possible D gene (5 bases). V shed 6 bases and J shed 8 bases, with 20 bases lying between them. CDR1 and CDR2 (germline): MNHEY, SVGEGT. The CDR3 covers 15 residues. CDR3 in DNA: TGTGCCAGCAGCCAAGACAGCTCCCTTACGAAGCCCCAGCATTTT. This translates into CASSQDSSLTKPQHF.

V gene TRBV28 combines with J gene TRBJ2-7; 10 bases align to TRBD1. The V gene's germline CDR1 is MDHEN and CDR2 SYDVKM. CDR3 length equals 13 residues. The CDR3 spells CASLDRGFYEQYF. The CDR3 DNA is TGTGCTAGCCTGGACAGGGGGTTTTACGAGCAGTACTTC.

The J gene is TRBJ2-4, the V gene TRBV6-5; D is perhaps TRBD1 (5 bases). The CDR3 sequence is 13 residues long. V lost 7 bases to trimming and J lost 3 bases, with 10 bases between them. Per the germline V gene, CDR1 is MNHEY and CDR2 is SVGAGI. The CDR3 DNA follows: TGTGCCAGCACCAAAGGGGACAAAAACATTCAGTACTTC. The encoded protein is CASTKGDKNIQYF.

There are a few counts of this clone. The rearrangement joins TRBV27 to TRBJ2-7; 7 bases are shared with TRBD2. Germline CDR1 and CDR2: MNHEY and SMNVEV (reference sequence). The V gene end was trimmed by 8 bases and the J gene end by 6 bases; junction bases not matched to a gene: 10. The CDR3 is 13 amino acids. CDR3 coding DNA: TGTGCCAGCCAAAAGTCCAGGGAGGGCGAGCAGTACTTC. This codes for CASQKSREGEQYF.

The rearrangement joins TRBV5-1 to TRBJ2-5, with D hard to call. Trimming shortened V by 2 bases and J by 5 bases, and 10 bases separated the two germline ends. Germline V gene lookup returns CDR1 SGHRS and CDR2 YFSETQ. The CDR3 consists of 13 residues. The CDR3 sequence: CASSFSVEETQYF. The CDR3 coding sequence is TGCGCCAGCAGCTTCAGCGTAGAGGAGACCCAGTACTTC.

The CDR3 here is CASSSGDRATEAFF. The CDR3, as DNA: TGTGCCAGCAGCTCCGGGGACAGGGCGACTGAAGCTTTCTTT. The V and J genes are TRBV7-3 and TRBJ1-1, with 9 positions matching TRBD1. This CDR3 is 14 amino acids long. Germline V lookup: CDR1 SGHTA, CDR2 FQGTGA. The V and J ends lost 4 bases and 5 bases, in that order; junction bases with no gene match: 5.

The chain joins TRBV12-5 to TRBJ1-2; 9 bases align to TRBD1. This CDR3 has 14 residues. The trim removed 2 bases at V and 6 bases at J, leaving 4 bases unmatched. Germline CDR1 is LGHNT and CDR2 is FRNRAP. CDR3 amino acids: CASGLSTGGDGYTF. The CDR3 DNA reads as TGTGCTAGTGGTTTGTCCACAGGGGGCGATGGCTACACCTTC.